This T cell receptor (beta chain) derives from a study of T cell responses to AZD1222 COVID-19 vaccine. Some clones are missing from TCRdb's copy, which holds only in-frame ones; the method was immunoSEQ multiplex PCR. The sample has some 99,000 clones, about nine tenths seen once; the top ten hold 4.5% to 5.5%. The CDR3 is made up of 16 amino acids. Germline loops: CDR1 SEHNR, CDR2 FQNEAQ (reference sequence). V lost 5 bases, J lost 0 bases, and 17 bases lay in between. The source was peripheral blood, collected on day 0 of AZD1222 vaccination. The rearrangement joins TRBV7-9 to TRBJ2-7; D could derive from TRBD1 or TRBD2 (5 bases each). This sequence originates from an adult in good health. The CDR3, as DNA: TGTGCCAGCAGCCCAACCCAGGGACCCCACTCCTACGAGCAGTACTTC. This codes for CASSPTQGPHSYEQYF.